In this sample, the clone carrying this T cell receptor beta chain turned up many times. Its cognate antigen is unknown. The data were taken from a study of metastatic and nonmetastatic thyroid tumors. General study points: Relative to benign nodules, malignant thyroid tumors were reportedly characterized by significantly elevated TCR beta diversity in blood and tumor.

TCRdb re-clonotyped the PCR reads via MiXCR. The profile shows fewer than 25,000 clones, around 20% of them singletons. The CDR3 sequence is 14 residues long. Trimming cost V 2 bases and J 6 bases, with 13 bases left between them. The germline CDR1 and CDR2 sequences are SGHDN and FVKESK. No patient received treatment before thyroid surgery. The receptor's source is a female donor with papillary thyroid cancer or a benign thyroid nodule (not recorded which). Some clones in this sample may be carry-over from other donors' samples. The chain recombines TRBV14 with TRBJ1-1; D may be TRBD1 (6 bases). The sequenced sample was blood. The CDR3 DNA reads as TGTGCCAGCAGCCAAAGGGGGAGGGTCCCTGAAGCTTTCTTT. It codes for CASSQRGRVPEAFF. The complete variable domain, with remaining parts taken from reference TRBV14 and TRBJ1-1, reads EAGVTQFPSHSVIEKGQTVTLRCDPISGHDNLYWYRRVMGKEIKFLLHFVKESKQDESGMPNNRFLAERTGGTYSTLKVQPAELEDSGVYFCASSQRGRVPEAFFGQGTRLTVV.